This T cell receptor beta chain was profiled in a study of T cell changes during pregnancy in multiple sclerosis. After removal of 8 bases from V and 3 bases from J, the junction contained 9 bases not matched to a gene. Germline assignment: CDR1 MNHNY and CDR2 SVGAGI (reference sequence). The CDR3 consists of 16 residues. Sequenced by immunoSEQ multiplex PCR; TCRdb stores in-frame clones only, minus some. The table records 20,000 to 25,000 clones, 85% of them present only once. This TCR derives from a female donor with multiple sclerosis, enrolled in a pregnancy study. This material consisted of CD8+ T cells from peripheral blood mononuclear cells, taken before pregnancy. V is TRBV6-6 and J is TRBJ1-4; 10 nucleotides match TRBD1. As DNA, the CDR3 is TGTGCCAGCTGGACAGGGGGTAACGCAGCTAATGAAAAACTGTTTTTT. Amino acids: CASWTGGNAANEKLFF.